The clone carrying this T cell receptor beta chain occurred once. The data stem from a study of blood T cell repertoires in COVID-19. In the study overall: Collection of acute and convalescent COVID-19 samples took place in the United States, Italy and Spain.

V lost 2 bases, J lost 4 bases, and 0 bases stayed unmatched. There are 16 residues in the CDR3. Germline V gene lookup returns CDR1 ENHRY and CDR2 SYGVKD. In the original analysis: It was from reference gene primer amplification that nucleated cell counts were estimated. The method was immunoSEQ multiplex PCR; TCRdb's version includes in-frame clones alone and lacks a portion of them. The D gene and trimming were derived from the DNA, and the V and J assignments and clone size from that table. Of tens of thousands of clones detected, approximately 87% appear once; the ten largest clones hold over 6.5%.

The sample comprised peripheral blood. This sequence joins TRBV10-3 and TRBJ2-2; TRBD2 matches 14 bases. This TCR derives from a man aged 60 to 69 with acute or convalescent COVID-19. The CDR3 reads CAISEGTSGGTGELFF. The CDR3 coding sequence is TGTGCCATCAGTGAGGGGACTAGCGGGGGCACCGGGGAGCTGTTTTTT.